This T cell receptor (beta chain) originates from a study of T cell responses to AZD1222 COVID-19 vaccine. Study-level results: Reportedly, nearly half the spike-specific TCRs target unmutated variant regions. Possibly, clonal diversity was underestimated; donors were largely white British and included more females. Researchers report vaccine-associated CD4 TCRs spanning spike, with dominance at 160-218 and 743-854. Recipients of two AZD1222 doses showed rising Spike-specific TCR breadth and depth.

Profiling relied on immunoSEQ multiplex PCR, and the TCRdb table lists in-frame clones only, not all of them. Of 95,000 to 150,000 clones detected, 75% to 90% appear once; the ten largest clones hold approximately 2.6%. Remarks on this clone: The antigen is not known.

Per the germline V gene, CDR1 is LGHNA and CDR2 is YSLEER. Trimming took 0 bases from V and 2 from J, leaving 8 bases between them. This CDR3 has 15 residues. Sequenced here: peripheral blood, sampled 28 days after the second AZD1222 dose. This rearrangement joins TRBV4-3 to TRBJ1-3; D perhaps matches TRBD1 (5 bases). The sequence was collected from an adult who received the AZD1222 COVID-19 vaccine. The DNA for the CDR3 is TGCGCCAGCAGCCAAGACGTGGGGGCTGGAAACACCATATATTTT. Amino acid sequence: CASSQDVGAGNTIYF.